Presented here are 30 T cell receptor beta chains from one specimen sequenced in a study of cytotoxic CD8 clonotypes in ibrutinib-treated CLL. Assay: immunoSEQ multiplex PCR; the TCRdb copy retains only in-frame clones and omits some. The sample yields 150,000 or so clones, approximately 80% seen once. The input for sequencing was PBMCs, taken after 12 months of ibrutinib treatment. Receptor source: a human donor with chronic lymphocytic leukemia.

The chain joins TRBV5-1 to TRBJ2-3; D gene unclear. With 0 bases removed from V and 1 base from J, the gap between germline ends came to 12 bases. The CDR3 is 16 amino acids. CDR1 SGHRS and CDR2 YFSETQ come from the germline V gene. This CDR3 is CASSLGGLSGTDTQYF. CDR3 nucleotides: TGCGCCAGCAGCTTGGGAGGCTTGTCAGGCACAGATACGCAGTATTTT.

The chain recombines TRBV28 with TRBJ1-5; 9 nucleotides line up with TRBD1. This CDR3 spans 15 amino acids. Germline V gene data show CDR1 as MDHEN and CDR2 as SYDVKM. After removal of 4 bases from V and 6 bases from J, the junction contained 7 bases not matched to a gene. In DNA form, the CDR3 reads TGTGCCAGCAGTTCTTCCGGGACAGGGATTCAGCCCCAGCATTTT. Protein product: CASSSSGTGIQPQHF.

The rearrangement joins TRBV20-1 to TRBJ2-5, with unresolved D. The V end was cut by 8 bases, the J end by 6 bases, with 13 bases between. The CDR3 has 11 residues. Germline assignment: CDR1 DFQATT and CDR2 SNEGSKA (reference sequence). In nucleotides, the CDR3 is TGCAGTCCCAATTCGGAACAGACCCAGTACTTC. Amino acid sequence: CSPNSEQTQYF.

The chain joins TRBV29-1 to TRBJ2-3; tentative D call: TRBD2 (5 bases). Germline V CDR1 and CDR2: SQVTM, ANQGSEA. CDR3 length: 12 amino acids. V dropped 6 bases and J dropped 2 bases, with 9 bases sitting between them. This CDR3 is CSVGRDTDTQYF. CDR3 coding DNA: TGCAGCGTCGGTCGGGACACAGATACGCAGTATTTT.

The chain couples TRBV6-6 to TRBJ1-2; D is ambiguous. This CDR3 has 13 amino acids. The germline V and J ends were trimmed by 7 bases and 7 bases, with 16 bases remaining between them. Germline assignment: CDR1 MNHNY and CDR2 SVGAGI (reference sequence). CDR3 amino acids: CASNARETFGYTF. The CDR3 bases are TGTGCCAGCAACGCCCGGGAGACTTTTGGCTACACCTTC.

The chain has TRBV29-1 and TRBJ2-2; 8 bases agree with TRBD2. This CDR3 is built from 15 residues. After removal of 0 bases from V and 4 bases from J, the junction contained 4 bases not matched to a gene. Germline CDR1 SQVTM, CDR2 ANQGSEA. The CDR3 region has the DNA TGCAGCGTTGAAGAGAACGGGAGGGGCACCGGGGAGCTGTTTTTT. Amino acids: CSVEENGRGTGELFF.

Note on this clone: The same CDR3 can be traced to other DNA sequences in this sample. CDR3 nucleotides: TGTGCCAGCAGCTTAAGCTCCTACGAGCAGTACTTC. This sequence encodes CASSLSSYEQYF. The genes are TRBV7-2 and TRBJ2-7; the D is unclear. V was shortened by 2 bases and J by 0 bases, with 2 bases between the two germline ends. Per germline, CDR1 SGHTA and CDR2 FQGNSA. The CDR3 is made up of 12 amino acids.

This clone was seen just once. The chain joins TRBV18 to TRBJ1-1; D is unresolved. Germline values: CDR1 KGHSH, CDR2 LQKENI. Deletions cut 2 bases from V and 2 bases from J, with 9 bases between. The CDR3 covers 14 residues. The CDR3 loop is CASSPLDLNTEAFF. Here the CDR3 DNA reads TGTGCCAGCTCACCATTAGACCTTAACACTGAAGCTTTCTTT. The full variable domain, its missing parts supplied by reference TRBV18 and TRBJ1-1, is NAGVMQNPRHLVRRRGQEARLRCSPMKGHSHVYWYRQLPEEGLKFMVYLQKENIIDESGMPKERFSAEFPKEGPSILRIQQVVRGDSAAYFCASSPLDLNTEAFFGQGTRLTVV.

This chain joins TRBV23-1 and TRBJ1-1; D remains ambiguous. TRBV23-1 is an open reading frame whose function is uncertain. The V end lost 0 bases, the J end lost 4 bases, and 9 bases lay between the germline ends. This CDR3 comprises 14 residues. The CDR3 region has the DNA TGCGCCAGCAGTCAATCCGGGAAGAGCACTGAAGCTTTCTTT. Protein: CASSQSGKSTEAFF.

The rearrangement joins TRBV27 to TRBJ2-1; perhaps D is TRBD1 or TRBD2 (5 bases each). V shed 5 bases and J shed 6 bases, with 11 bases lying between them. Per germline, CDR1 MNHEY and CDR2 SMNVEV (reference sequence). There are 13 residues in the CDR3. The CDR3 sequence is CASSGGSSNEQFF. The CDR3 DNA follows: TGTGCCAGCAGTGGGGGTTCATCCAATGAGCAGTTCTTC.

The V and J genes are TRBV21-1 and TRBJ1-5. TRBV21-1 is given as a pseudogene. The CDR3 length is 13 residues. The CDR3 DNA is TGTGCCAGCAGCAACCGGGGCTATCAGCCCCAGCATTTT. Amino acids: CASSNRGYQPQHF.

This sequence joins TRBV6-1 and TRBJ2-7; D possibly corresponds to TRBD2 (6 bases). This CDR3 spans 15 amino acids. Germline CDR1 reads MNHNS; CDR2 reads SASEGT. Trimming cost V 4 bases and J 3 bases, with 16 bases left between them. As DNA, the CDR3 is TGTGCCAGCAGTGTCCCCACAGGAGGGATCTACGAGCAGTACTTC. Translating it yields CASSVPTGGIYEQYF.

The chain combines TRBV5-1 with TRBJ1-1; unclear D gene. The CDR3 is 15 residues long. CDR1 SGHRS and CDR2 YFSETQ come from the germline V gene. Trimming pared 4 bases from V and 3 bases from J, leaving 16 bases between. The CDR3 coding sequence is TGCGCCAGCAGCCCCCTCCAGAGGACTGACACTGAAGCTTTCTTT. Translated, it gives CASSPLQRTDTEAFF.

A remark on this clone: The same CDR3 can be traced to other DNA sequences in this sample. This chain connects TRBV5-1 to TRBJ2-1; 7 nucleotides align to TRBD2. The CDR3 covers 15 residues. Germline CDR1 is SGHRS and CDR2 is YFSETQ. The trim removed 1 base at V and 2 bases at J, leaving 3 bases unmatched. CDR3 sequence (DNA): TGCGCCAGCAGCTTGACGGGAGGCCCCTACAATGAGCAGTTCTTC. Protein product: CASSLTGGPYNEQFF.

CDR3 coding DNA: TGTGCCAGCACAGGCGGGGGAAGGGTGACCCAGTACTTC. It specifies CASTGGGRVTQYF. The chain uses TRBV6-5 and TRBJ2-5; 7 bases align to TRBD2. The CDR3 totals 13 residues. Unmatched junction bases numbered 9, after V lost 7 bases and J lost 7 bases. The V gene's germline CDR1 is MNHEY and CDR2 SVGAGI.

The chain joins TRBV5-6 to TRBJ2-1; 14 nucleotides line up with TRBD2. This CDR3 has 17 residues. From germline, CDR1 is SGHDT and CDR2 YYEEEE. V lost 4 bases, J lost 3 bases, and 6 bases stayed unmatched. The CDR3 loop reads CASSLGLAGANYNEQFF. DNA of the CDR3: TGTGCCAGCAGCCTGGGACTAGCGGGGGCCAACTACAATGAGCAGTTCTTC.

This chain connects TRBV6-6 to TRBJ2-2, with 7 bases identical to TRBD1. The CDR3 is made up of 16 amino acids. The V gene's germline CDR1 is MNHNY and CDR2 SVGAGI (reference sequence). V shed 0 bases, J shed 0 bases, and the junction held 1 base outside the gene matches. CDR3 DNA sequence: TGTGCCAGCAGTTACTCAGGGACAGCGAACACCGGGGAGCTGTTTTTT. It translates to CASSYSGTANTGELFF.

This clone was observed a few times. The chain links TRBV2 to TRBJ2-3; TRBD1 matches 8 bases. Germline V gives CDR1 SNHLY, CDR2 FYNNEI. This CDR3 is built from 15 residues. Trimming at V came to 3 bases and at J to 3 bases, leaving 5 bases not matched to a gene. In DNA, the CDR3 is TGTGCCAGCAGTGAGCCAGGGGGCGCGACAGATACGCAGTATTTT. It encodes CASSEPGGATDTQYF.

The V call is TRBV4-2, the J call TRBJ1-1; 8 bases agree with TRBD1. The germline V gene has CDR1 LGHNA and CDR2 YNFKEQ. The ends lost 5 bases at V and 7 bases at J; junction bases unmatched: 12. CDR3 length: 15 amino acids. CDR3 DNA sequence: TGTGCCAGCAGCGTCAGCCTGGACAGGGTGGTTGAAGCTTTCTTT. This sequence encodes CASSVSLDRVVEAFF.

This chain joins TRBV5-4 and TRBJ2-1; D is uncertain. CDR1 is SGHNT and CDR2 is YYREEE in the germline V gene (reference sequence). This CDR3 contains 14 residues. Trimming pared 4 bases from V and 8 bases from J, leaving 16 bases between. The CDR3 here is CASSIPDGLDEQFF. The CDR3 coding sequence is TGTGCCAGCAGCATTCCCGACGGGTTGGATGAGCAGTTCTTC.

The gene calls are TRBV28 and TRBJ2-1; no definite D call. The CDR3 contains 11 residues. Germline CDR1 and CDR2: MDHEN and SYDVKM. Between the trimmed V and J ends, which lost 3 bases and 8 bases, there was a span of 5 bases. The CDR3 DNA reads as TGTGCCAGCAGTTTCGTGGATGAGCAGTTCTTC. Its protein is CASSFVDEQFF.

This clone appeared a few times. The V and J genes are TRBV2 and TRBJ1-3; TRBD1 matches 9 bases. V shed 7 bases, J shed 1 base, and the junction held 8 bases outside the gene matches. There are 16 residues in the CDR3. Germline V CDR1 and CDR2: SNHLY, FYNNEI. The CDR3 protein is CASTLMTGGSGNTIYF. The CDR3 bases are TGTGCCAGCACCTTGATGACAGGGGGATCTGGAAACACCATATATTTT.

This clone was seen only a few times. The gene calls are TRBV4-3 and TRBJ2-6; D possibly uses TRBD1 or TRBD2 (6 bases each). This CDR3 comprises 17 residues. V shed 0 bases and J shed 0 bases, with 9 bases lying between them. Germline CDR1 reads LGHNA; CDR2 reads YSLEER. The CDR3 DNA follows: TGCGCCAGCAGCCAAGATGGAGGGGGCTCTGGGGCCAACGTCCTGACTTTC. Protein: CASSQDGGGSGANVLTF.

The rearrangement uses TRBV7-9 and TRBJ1-2; D ambiguous. V was shortened by 3 bases and J by 6 bases, with 14 bases between the two germline ends. From germline, CDR1 is SEHNR and CDR2 FQNEAQ (reference sequence). The CDR3 sequence is 14 residues long. DNA of the CDR3: TGTGCCAGCAGCTTCTTAGGGAAATCTCATGGCTACACCTTC. This encodes CASSFLGKSHGYTF. Filled out from reference TRBV7-9 and TRBJ1-2, the complete variable domain reads DTGVSQNPRHKITKRGQNVTFRCDPISEHNRLYWYRQTLGQGPEFLTYFQNEAQLEKSRLLSDRFSAERPKGSFSTLEIQRTEQGDSAMYLCASSFLGKSHGYTFGSGTRLTVV.

The chain is built from TRBV7-8 and TRBJ1-2, with a tentative D call TRBD1 (5 bases). Germline CDR1 SGHVS, CDR2 FQNEAQ. With 2 bases removed from V and 6 bases from J, the gap between germline ends came to 13 bases. The CDR3 is 14 residues long. CDR3 amino acids: CASSLLKQGNGYTF. The DNA of the CDR3 is TGTGCCAGCAGCTTACTCAAGCAGGGAAATGGCTACACCTTC.

This clone was recorded once. The chain links TRBV19 to TRBJ2-1; the match to TRBD2 covers 12 bases. The CDR3 extends over 16 amino acids. Looked up from germline, CDR1 is LNHDA and CDR2 is SQIVND (reference sequence). V lost 2 bases to trimming and J lost 12 bases; unmatched junction nucleotides: 11. The CDR3 reads CASSIPGLAGLDGQFF. In nucleotides, the CDR3 is TGTGCCAGTAGTATACCGGGACTAGCGGGCTTAGACGGGCAGTTCTTC.

V gene TRBV5-6 combines with J gene TRBJ2-2; D is perhaps TRBD1 (6 bases). The germline V and J ends were trimmed by 2 bases and 4 bases, with 9 bases remaining between them. This CDR3 is built from 14 residues. Germline loops: CDR1 SGHDT, CDR2 YYEEEE. Here the CDR3 reads CASSFGGVTGELFF. The DNA of the CDR3 is TGTGCCAGCAGCTTTGGGGGCGTCACCGGGGAGCTGTTTTTT.

On this clone itself: Other nucleotide sequences in the sample specify the same CDR3. This sequence joins TRBV28 and TRBJ2-4; D not resolved. Germline CDR1 reads MDHEN; CDR2 reads SYDVKM. This CDR3 contains 16 residues. V gave up 9 bases and J gave up 0 bases, with 18 bases separating them. The CDR3 nucleotides are TGTGCCAGTAGCCCACGTCTGGAGCTAGCCAAAAACATTCAGTACTTC. As protein: CASSPRLELAKNIQYF. Combining the CDR3 with reference TRBV28 and TRBJ2-4 gives the whole variable domain DVKVTQSSRYLVKRTGEKVFLECVQDMDHENMFWYRQDPGLGLRLIYFSYDVKMKEKGDIPEGYSVSREKKERFSLILESASTNQTSMYLCASSPRLELAKNIQYFGAGTRLSVL.

This rearrangement joins TRBV11-2 to TRBJ1-1; the match to TRBD1 covers 9 bases. V gave up 1 base and J gave up 0 bases; unmatched junction bases: 6. Germline CDR1 SGHAT, CDR2 FQNNGV. CDR3 size: 17 residues. CDR3: CASSLVGTGPMNTEAFF. In nucleotides, the CDR3 is TGTGCCAGCAGCTTAGTGGGGACAGGGCCCATGAACACTGAAGCTTTCTTT. The variable domain in full, completed from reference TRBV11-2 and TRBJ1-1, reads EAGVAQSPRYKIIEKRQSVAFWCNPISGHATLYWYQQILGQGPKLLIQFQNNGVVDDSQLPKDRFSAERLKGVDSTLKIQPAKLEDSAVYLCASSLVGTGPMNTEAFFGQGTRLTVV.

V and J are TRBV7-3 and TRBJ2-3; D is possibly TRBD2 (6 bases). With 6 bases removed from V and 3 bases from J, the gap between germline ends came to 13 bases. This CDR3 comprises 14 residues. Germline V CDR1 and CDR2: SGHTA, FQGTGA. The DNA for the CDR3 is TGTGCCAGCAGTTCGCCCGGGAGAACAGATACGCAGTATTTT. Its protein product is CASSSPGRTDTQYF.